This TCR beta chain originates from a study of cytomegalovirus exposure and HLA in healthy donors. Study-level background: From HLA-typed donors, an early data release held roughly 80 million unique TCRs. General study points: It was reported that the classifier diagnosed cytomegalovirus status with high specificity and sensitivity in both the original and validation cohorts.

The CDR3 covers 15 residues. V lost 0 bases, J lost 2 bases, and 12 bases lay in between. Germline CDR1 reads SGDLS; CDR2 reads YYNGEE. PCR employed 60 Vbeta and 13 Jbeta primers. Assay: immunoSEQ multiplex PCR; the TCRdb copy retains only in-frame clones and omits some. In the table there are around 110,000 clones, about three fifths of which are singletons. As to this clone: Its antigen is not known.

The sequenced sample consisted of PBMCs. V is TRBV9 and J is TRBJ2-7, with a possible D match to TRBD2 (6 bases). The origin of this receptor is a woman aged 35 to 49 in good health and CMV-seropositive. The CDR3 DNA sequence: TGTGCCAGCAGCGTAGCTCCGGGACTTACCTACGAGCAGTACTTC. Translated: CASSVAPGLTYEQYF.